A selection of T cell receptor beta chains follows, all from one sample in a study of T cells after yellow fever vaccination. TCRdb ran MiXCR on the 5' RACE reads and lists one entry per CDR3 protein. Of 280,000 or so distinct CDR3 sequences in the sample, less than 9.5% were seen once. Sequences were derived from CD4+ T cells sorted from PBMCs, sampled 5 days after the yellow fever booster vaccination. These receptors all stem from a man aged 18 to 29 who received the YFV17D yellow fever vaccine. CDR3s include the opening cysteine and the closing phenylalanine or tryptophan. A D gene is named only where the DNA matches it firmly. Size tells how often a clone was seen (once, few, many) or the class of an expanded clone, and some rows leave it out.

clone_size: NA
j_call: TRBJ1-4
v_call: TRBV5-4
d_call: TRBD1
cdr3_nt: TGTGCCAGCAGCTTGGGACAGGGATCGTATGAAAAACTGTTTTTT
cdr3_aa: CASSLGQGSYEKLFF

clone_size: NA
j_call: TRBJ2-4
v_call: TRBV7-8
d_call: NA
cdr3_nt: TGTGCCAGCAGCCAAGGGTGGTTAGCCAAAAACATTCAGTACTTC
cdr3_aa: CASSQGWLAKNIQYF

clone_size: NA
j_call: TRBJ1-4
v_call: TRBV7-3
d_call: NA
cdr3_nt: TGTGCCAGCAGCCCGACGGGGGGTTCGAAAAAGCTGTTTTTT
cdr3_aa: CASSPTGGSKKLFF

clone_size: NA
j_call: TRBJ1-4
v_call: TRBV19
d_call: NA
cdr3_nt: TGTGCCAGTAGGGGCCGAAGACACAGTGAAAAACTGTTTTTT
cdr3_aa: CASRGRRHSEKLFF

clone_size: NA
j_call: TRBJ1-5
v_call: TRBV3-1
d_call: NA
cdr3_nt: TGTGCCAGCAGCCAAGGGGGGATAAAGCCCCAGCATTTT
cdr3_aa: CASSQGGIKPQHF

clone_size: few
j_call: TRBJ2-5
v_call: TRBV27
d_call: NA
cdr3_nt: TGTGCCAGCAGTCTTCGGAATCGAGAGACCCAGTACTTC
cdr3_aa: CASSLRNRETQYF

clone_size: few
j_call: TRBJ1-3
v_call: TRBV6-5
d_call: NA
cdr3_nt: TGTGCCAGCAGTCTACAGGGAGTCTCTGGAAACACCATATATTTT
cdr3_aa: CASSLQGVSGNTIYF

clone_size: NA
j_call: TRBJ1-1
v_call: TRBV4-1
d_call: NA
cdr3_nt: TGCGCCAGCAGCCAGGGGAAGGGGCAGACAGGCGCTGAAGCTTTCTTT
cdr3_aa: CASSQGKGQTGAEAFF

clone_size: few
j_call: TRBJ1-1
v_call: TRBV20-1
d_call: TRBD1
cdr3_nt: TGCAGTGCACCTCCGGGGACCCGGACAGGGGTCACTGAAGCTTTCTTT
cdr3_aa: CSAPPGTRTGVTEAFF

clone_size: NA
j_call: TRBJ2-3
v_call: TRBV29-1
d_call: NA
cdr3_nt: TGCAGCGTTGTTTTGACAGTGTCTATTCCCGATACGCAGTATTTT
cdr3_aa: CSVVLTVSIPDTQYF

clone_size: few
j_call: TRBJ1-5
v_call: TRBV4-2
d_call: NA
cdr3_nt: TGTGCCAGCAGCCTCTACCCGGAATCCAGCAATAGCAATCAGCCCCAGCATTTT
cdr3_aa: CASSLYPESSNSNQPQHF

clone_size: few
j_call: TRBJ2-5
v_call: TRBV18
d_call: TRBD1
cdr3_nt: TGTGCCAGCTCAGCCGTGACAGGGAGTTTTGAGACCCAGTACTTC
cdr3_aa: CASSAVTGSFETQYF

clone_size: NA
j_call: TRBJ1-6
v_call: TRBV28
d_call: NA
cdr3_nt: TGTGCCAGCAGTTTGGGGGGCGGACTTAATTCACCCCTCCACTTT
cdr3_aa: CASSLGGGLNSPLHF

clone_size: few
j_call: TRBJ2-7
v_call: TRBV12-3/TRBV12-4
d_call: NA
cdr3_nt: TGTGCCAGCAGTTTATCAGGGATAGCCGAGCAGTACTTC
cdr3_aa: CASSLSGIAEQYF

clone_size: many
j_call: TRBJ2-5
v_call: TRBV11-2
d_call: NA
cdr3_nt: TGTGCCAGCAGCTTAGATCGGACTGGCCAAGAGACCCAGTACTTC
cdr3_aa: CASSLDRTGQETQYF

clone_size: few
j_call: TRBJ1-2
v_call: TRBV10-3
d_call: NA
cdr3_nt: TGTGCCACGCACAGGGTTGGTTATGGCTACACCTTC
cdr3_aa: CATHRVGYGYTF

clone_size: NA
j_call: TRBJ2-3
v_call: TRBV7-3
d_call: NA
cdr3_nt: TGTGCCAGCAGCTTAGGGGGAAGTGAGGCGCAGTATTTT
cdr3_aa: CASSLGGSEAQYF